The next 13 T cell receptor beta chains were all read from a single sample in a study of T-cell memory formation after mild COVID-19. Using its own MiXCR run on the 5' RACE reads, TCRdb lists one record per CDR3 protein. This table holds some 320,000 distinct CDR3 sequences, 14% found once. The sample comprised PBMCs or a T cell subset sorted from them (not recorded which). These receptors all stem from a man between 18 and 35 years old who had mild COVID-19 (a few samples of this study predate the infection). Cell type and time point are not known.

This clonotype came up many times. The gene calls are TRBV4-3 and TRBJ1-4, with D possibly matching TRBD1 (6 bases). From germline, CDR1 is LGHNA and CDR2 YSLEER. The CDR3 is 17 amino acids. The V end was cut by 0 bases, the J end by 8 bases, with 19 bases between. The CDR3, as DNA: TGCGCCAGCAGCCAAGATAGGGGGGGGGGCCCTGGAGAAAAACTGTTTTTT. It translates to CASSQDRGGGPGEKLFF.

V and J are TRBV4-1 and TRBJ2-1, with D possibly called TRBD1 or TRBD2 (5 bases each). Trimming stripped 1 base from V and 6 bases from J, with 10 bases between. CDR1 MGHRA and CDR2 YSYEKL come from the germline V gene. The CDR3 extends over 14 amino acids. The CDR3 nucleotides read TGCGCCAGCAGCCAAGTTGATGGGGGCAATGAGCAGTTCTTC. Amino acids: CASSQVDGGNEQFF.

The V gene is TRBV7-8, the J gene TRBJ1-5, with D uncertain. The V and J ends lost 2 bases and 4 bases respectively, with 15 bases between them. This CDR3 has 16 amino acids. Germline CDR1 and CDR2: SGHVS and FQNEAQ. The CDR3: CASSLSGVWKNQPQHF. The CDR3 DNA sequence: TGTGCCAGCAGCTTAAGTGGGGTCTGGAAGAATCAGCCCCAGCATTTT. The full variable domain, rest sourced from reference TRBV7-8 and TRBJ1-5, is GAGVSQSPRYKVAKRGQDVALRCDPISGHVSLFWYQQALGQGPEFLTYFQNEAQLDKSGLPSDRFFAERPEGSVSTLKIQRTQQEDSAVYLCASSLSGVWKNQPQHFGDGTRLSIL.

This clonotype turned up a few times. The CDR3 bases are TGTGCCAGCAGTGAGCCGGCGGGAAGGGGCTACACCTTC. It translates to CASSEPAGRGYTF. The V call is TRBV25-1, the J call TRBJ1-2; the D is unclear. The CDR3 length is 13 residues. The V and J ends lost 3 bases and 8 bases respectively, with 13 bases between them. CDR1 MGHDK and CDR2 SYGVNS come from the germline V gene.

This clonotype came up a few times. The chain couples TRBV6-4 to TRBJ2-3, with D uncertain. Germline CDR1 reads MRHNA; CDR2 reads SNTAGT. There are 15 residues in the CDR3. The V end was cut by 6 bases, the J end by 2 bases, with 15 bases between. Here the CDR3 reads CASSPTVGVTDTQYF. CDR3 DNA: TGTGCCAGCAGCCCAACGGTCGGTGTCACAGATACGCAGTATTTT.

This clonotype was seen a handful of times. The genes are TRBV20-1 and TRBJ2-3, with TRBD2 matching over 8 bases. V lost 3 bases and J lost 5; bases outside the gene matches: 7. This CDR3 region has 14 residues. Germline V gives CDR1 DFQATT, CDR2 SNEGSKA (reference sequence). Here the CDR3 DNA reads TGCAGTGCTAGTGAGCGGGGGAAAAGAGATACGCAGTATTTT. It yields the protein CSASERGKRDTQYF.

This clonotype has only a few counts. CDR3 in DNA: TGCGCCAGCACCATAGGGGGTGCGGACGAGCAGTACTTC. The encoded protein is CASTIGGADEQYF. V is TRBV5-1 and J is TRBJ2-7; a weak D match, TRBD1 (6 bases). Germline assignment: CDR1 SGHRS and CDR2 YFSETQ. Trimming removed 6 bases from V and 5 bases from J, with 15 bases in between. CDR3 length equals 13 residues.

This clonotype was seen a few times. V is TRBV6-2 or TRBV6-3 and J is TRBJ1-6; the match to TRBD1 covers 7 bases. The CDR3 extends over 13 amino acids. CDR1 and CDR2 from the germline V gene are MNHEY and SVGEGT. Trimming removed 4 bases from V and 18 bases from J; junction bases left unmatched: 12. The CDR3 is CASSSRDRRGPHF. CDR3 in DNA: TGTGCCAGCAGTTCGAGGGACAGACGAGGCCCCCACTTT.

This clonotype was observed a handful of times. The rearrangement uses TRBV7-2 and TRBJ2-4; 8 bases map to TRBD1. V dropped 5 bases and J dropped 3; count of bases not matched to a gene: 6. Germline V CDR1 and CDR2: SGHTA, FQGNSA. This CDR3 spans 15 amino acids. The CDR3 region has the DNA TGTGCCAGCAGCCCCTCTGGGACAGGCAAAAACATTCAGTACTTC. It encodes CASSPSGTGKNIQYF.

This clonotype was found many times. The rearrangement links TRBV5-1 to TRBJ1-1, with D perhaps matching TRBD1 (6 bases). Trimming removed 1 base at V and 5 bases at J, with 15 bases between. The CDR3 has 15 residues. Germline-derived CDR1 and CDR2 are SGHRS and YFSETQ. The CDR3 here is CASSLNGGSETEAFF. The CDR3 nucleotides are TGCGCCAGCAGCTTGAATGGGGGCTCAGAAACTGAAGCTTTCTTT.

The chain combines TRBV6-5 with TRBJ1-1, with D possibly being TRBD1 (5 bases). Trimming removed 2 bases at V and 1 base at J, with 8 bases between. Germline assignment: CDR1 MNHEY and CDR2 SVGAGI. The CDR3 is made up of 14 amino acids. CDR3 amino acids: CASSYGTQNTEAFF. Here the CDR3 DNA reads TGTGCCAGCAGTTACGGGACGCAGAACACTGAAGCTTTCTTT.

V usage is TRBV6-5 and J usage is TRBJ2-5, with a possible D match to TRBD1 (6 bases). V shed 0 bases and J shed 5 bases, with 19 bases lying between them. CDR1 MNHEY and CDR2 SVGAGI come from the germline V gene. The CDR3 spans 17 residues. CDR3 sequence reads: CASSYSTVGGVGETQYF. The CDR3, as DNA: TGTGCCAGCAGTTACTCGACGGTTGGGGGCGTCGGGGAGACCCAGTACTTC.

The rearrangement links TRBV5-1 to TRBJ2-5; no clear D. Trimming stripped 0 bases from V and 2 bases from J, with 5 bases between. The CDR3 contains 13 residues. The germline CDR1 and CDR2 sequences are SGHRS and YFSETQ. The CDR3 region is CASSLVVQETQYF. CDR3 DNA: TGCGCCAGCAGCTTGGTGGTGCAAGAGACCCAGTACTTC.